This T cell receptor (beta chain) appears in the sequencing data of a study of T cells in Graves' hyperthyroidism and ophthalmopathy. This clonotype was seen repeatedly, ten times or more. What it binds is not known. Regarding the study as a whole: Through a model of 13 V-J features, ophthalmopathy was separated from stable hyperthyroidism.

Using RNA transcripts as the source, TCR beta CDR3 regions were amplified. A set of HTBI primers served as the primers for a first-round RT-PCR of the TCR CDR3. In TCRdb, the multiplex PCR reads were re-called with MiXCR into one record per CDR3 protein. The data show approximately 380,000 distinct CDR3 sequences, approximately 18% seen once. Germline lookup yields CDR1 SGHTA and CDR2 FQGNSA. The CDR3 is made up of 15 amino acids. The J segment lost 4 bases and the V segment lost 1 base, leaving 6 bases of the junction unmatched. Any patient presenting with uncontrolled infection, other autoimmune disease, pregnancy or lactation was left out.

The sequence was collected from a man aged 18-30 years with Graves' ophthalmopathy. The chain is built from TRBV7-2 and TRBJ1-2, with 7 positions matching TRBD1. Input material: blood. The DNA for the CDR3 is TGTGCCAGCAGCTTAGGGCAGGGGGGTTCCTATGGCTACACCTTC. Its protein product is CASSLGQGGSYGYTF.